The next 13 T cell receptor beta chains were all read from a single sample in a study of CD8+CD57+ T cells in acquired aplastic anemia. According to the study, genomic DNA was the template for TCR beta VDJ and CDR3 profiling. TCRdb used MiXCR to reprocess the reads, holding one entry per CDR3 protein. Here the sample spans about 160,000 distinct CDR3 sequences, approximately 44% being singletons. Sequencing was performed on sorted CD4+, CD8+, or CD8+CD57+ T cells (not recorded which) from PBMCs. The receptor source for this set is a human donor in good health.

This clonotype was seen more than once but under ten times. This chain joins TRBV24-1 and TRBJ2-1; D gene uncertain. The CDR3 spans 16 residues. The germline CDR1 and CDR2 sequences are KGHDR and SFDVKD. The germline V and J ends were trimmed by 3 bases and 5 bases, with 16 bases remaining between them. The CDR3 coding sequence is TGTGCCACCAGTGATCCGACCCGAGCCGGAAACAATGAGCAGTTCTTC. Translated: CATSDPTRAGNNEQFF.

This clonotype was picked up many times. At one end, the junction sequence differs from germline, possibly due to a read error. The V gene is TRBV7-9, the J gene TRBJ2-5, with D maybe TRBD2 (5 bases). Germline lookup yields CDR1 SEHNR and CDR2 FQNEAQ (reference sequence). This CDR3 contains 13 residues. The CDR3 DNA sequence: TGTGCCAGCACCTTAAGCGGCTTGGAGACCCAGTACTTC. Its protein product is CASTLSGLETQYF.

This chain links TRBV28 with TRBJ1-3; D might be TRBD1 (5 bases). CDR1 and CDR2 (germline): MDHEN, SYDVKM. V was cut by 5 bases and J by 0 bases, with 17 bases left in between. The CDR3 totals 17 residues. The CDR3 reads CASSPAGTISSGNTIYF. The CDR3 DNA reads TGTGCCAGCAGTCCGGCCGGGACCATCAGCTCTGGAAACACCATATATTTT. Drawing the rest from reference TRBV28 and TRBJ1-3, the complete variable domain is DVKVTQSSRYLVKRTGEKVFLECVQDMDHENMFWYRQDPGLGLRLIYFSYDVKMKEKGDIPEGYSVSREKKERFSLILESASTNQTSMYLCASSPAGTISSGNTIYFGEGSWLTVV.

This clonotype has ten or more counts. The chain uses TRBV7-9 and TRBJ2-1; 10 nucleotides line up with TRBD1. This CDR3 has 16 amino acids. Germline CDR1 and CDR2: SEHNR and FQNEAQ (reference sequence). Trimming cost V 4 bases and J 6 bases; bases outside gene matches: 9. CDR3 amino acids: CASSSPGQGFVNEQFF. CDR3 coding DNA: TGTGCCAGCAGCTCTCCGGGACAGGGGTTCGTCAATGAGCAGTTCTTC.

As regards this clonotype: This may stem from a read error, because a much larger clone lies one nucleotide away. This chain links TRBV5-1 with TRBJ2-2, with 9 nucleotides matching TRBD1. The CDR3 runs to 13 residues. CDR1 and CDR2 (germline): SGHRS, YFSETQ. The CDR3 DNA sequence: TGCGCCAGCAGCGGACAGGGGACCGGGGAGCTGCTTTTT. Translated: CASSGQGTGELLF.

The rearrangement links TRBV3-1 to TRBJ2-2, with 10 bases fitting TRBD2. The CDR3 extends over 15 amino acids. Germline V gene data show CDR1 as LGHDT and CDR2 as YNNKEL (reference sequence). V shed 2 bases, J shed 6 bases, and the junction held 3 bases outside the gene matches. CDR3 residues: CASSQRAGGPGELFF. The CDR3 DNA follows: TGTGCCAGCAGCCAACGAGCGGGGGGGCCCGGGGAGCTGTTTTTT.

The J gene is TRBJ1-5, the V gene TRBV19; possible D gene TRBD1, 6 bases. This CDR3 comprises 12 residues. Germline V gene lookup returns CDR1 LNHDA and CDR2 SQIVND (reference sequence). Trimming pared 3 bases from V and 12 bases from J, leaving 12 bases between. The CDR3 DNA follows: TGTGCCAGTAGTATGGGGGGCCTACACCAGCATTTT. Translated: CASSMGGLHQHF.

The rearrangement links TRBV11-3 to TRBJ2-3; D perhaps matches TRBD1 (6 bases). The CDR3 covers 14 residues. Germline V CDR1 and CDR2: SGHNT, YENEEA. The germline V and J ends were trimmed by 1 base and 11 bases, with 16 bases remaining between them. CDR3 protein: CASSLAGGTSGQYF. CDR3 DNA sequence: TGTGCCAGCAGCTTAGCTGGGGGCACGAGCGGGCAGTATTTT.

The CDR3 DNA sequence: TGCAGTGCTAGCCCTAGGACCGTCTACGAGCAGTACTTC. The encoded protein is CSASPRTVYEQYF. This chain joins TRBV20-1 and TRBJ2-7; D gene unclear. Trimming stripped 3 bases from V and 3 bases from J, with 12 bases between. The CDR3 has 13 residues. The germline V gene encodes CDR1 DFQATT and CDR2 SNEGSKA (reference sequence).

This clonotype came up many times. The genes are TRBV30 and TRBJ1-5; maybe TRBD1 (5 bases). Germline V CDR1 and CDR2: GTSNPN, SVGIG (reference sequence). V was trimmed by 5 bases and J by 0 bases, leaving 8 bases between them. CDR3 length: 13 amino acids. CDR3: CAWGTDSNQPQHF. In nucleotides, the CDR3 is TGTGCCTGGGGGACGGATAGCAATCAGCCCCAGCATTTT.

The chain is built from TRBV20-1 and TRBJ1-1; 10 nucleotides agree with TRBD1. Trimming at V came to 5 bases and at J to 3 bases, leaving 0 bases not matched to a gene. This CDR3 comprises 12 residues. Germline CDR1 and CDR2: DFQATT and SNEGSKA (reference sequence). The CDR3 DNA is TGCAGTGCTGGACAGGGGGACACTGAAGCTTTCTTT. Residues: CSAGQGDTEAFF.

This chain connects TRBV15 to TRBJ2-7; D is possibly TRBD1 or TRBD2 (5 bases each). The end of the DNA is better explained by TRBJ2-5, so the J call may be wrong. CDR1 and CDR2 (germline): LNHNV, YYDKDF (reference sequence). The CDR3 spans 13 residues. The CDR3 protein is CATTRGGVETQYF. The CDR3, as DNA: TGTGCCACCACACGGGGCGGTGTGGAGACCCAGTACTTC.

This clonotype was observed a few times. The V and J genes are TRBV12-3 or TRBV12-4 and TRBJ1-2; 9 bases agree with TRBD1. This CDR3 has 14 amino acids. The junction had 5 bases not matched to a gene; V was cut back by 5 bases and J by 4 bases. CDR3 amino acids: CASSRDRVGYGYTF. Here the CDR3 DNA reads TGTGCCAGCAGTAGGGACAGGGTGGGCTATGGCTACACCTTC.